This entry concerns a single T cell receptor (beta chain). Its antigen is undetermined. This record comes from a study of Ad26.COV2.S vaccination and SARS-CoV-2 variants. Study-wide points: Participants in the vaccine arm had higher spike-specific TCR breadth; placebo recipients had lower. Vaccine and placebo groups showed comparable non-spike TCR breadth. CD8+ and CD4+ T cells specific for spike reportedly responded with substantial breadth after vaccination.

V lost 5 bases and J 9 bases, leaving 8 bases between the germline ends. This CDR3 spans 11 amino acids. Germline V gene data show CDR1 as SGHTA and CDR2 as FQGNSA. Assay: immunoSEQ multiplex PCR; the TCRdb copy retains only in-frame clones and omits some. The sample gives about 94,000 clones, under 90% of which show up once; approximately 16% is in the top ten. Sequencing was performed on peripheral blood, taken after recovery from COVID-19. The origin of this receptor is a human donor who had recovered from COVID-19. The V gene is TRBV7-2, the J gene TRBJ2-1; D gene unclear. The CDR3 region has the DNA TGTGCCAGCAGCCCTCAAATTGAGCAGTTCTTC. It codes for CASSPQIEQFF.